A single TCR beta chain is shown here with its context. This entry comes from a study of blood T cell repertoires in COVID-19. Study background: The samples span acute and convalescent COVID-19 from the United States, Italy and Spain. T cells, B-cell-depleted T cells, or PBMCs supplied cDNA or gDNA.

Clinical history reported by participants formed the basis on which cohorts were assigned. TCRdb keeps only in-frame clones here, not all; method: immunoSEQ multiplex PCR. The top ten hold roughly 4% of the sample, which has 250,000 to 300,000 clones, 84% seen once. CDR1 WNHNN and CDR2 SYGVQD come from the germline V gene (reference sequence). V was trimmed by 10 bases and J by 4 bases, leaving 11 bases between them. The CDR3 loop spans 12 amino acids. This receptor was identified in a man in his thirties or forties with acute COVID-19. The chain links TRBV10-1 to TRBJ1-5; D is perhaps TRBD1 (6 bases). The specimen was PBMCs or T cells enriched from blood (not recorded which). CDR3 DNA: TGCGCCACCAGGGGCCGGAATCAGCCCCAGCATTTT. The encoded protein is CATRGRNQPQHF.